This TCR beta chain is drawn from a study of OX40 agonist ivuxolimab in advanced cancers. Overall study context: Of the participants, about 40% had some prior anti-PD-1, anti-PD-L1 or anti-CTLA-4 therapy, which was allowed. Study-wide results and caveats: CD4+ and CD8+ T cells in blood underwent clonal expansion by week 6 at 0.1 to 3.0 mg/kg.

Assay used: immunoSEQ multiplex PCR; TCRdb lists only in-frame clones, some missing. The data contain tens of thousands of clones, roughly 85% of them singletons. With regard to this clone: Its cognate antigen is unknown.

The source of this sequence is an adult with an advanced solid tumor such as melanoma, head and neck, liver or kidney cancer. This sample comprised CD4+ or CD8+ T cells sorted from blood, obtained in a trial of the OX40 agonist ivuxolimab.

The CDR3 DNA is TGTGCCAGCAGCGGCCAGGGGAGGGCCAAAAACATTCAGTACTTC. Protein sequence: CASSGQGRAKNIQYF. This chain uses TRBV9 with TRBJ2-4; D is perhaps TRBD1 or TRBD2 (6 bases each). Deletions cut 3 bases from V and 1 base from J, with 11 bases between. This CDR3 contains 15 residues. CDR1 is SGDLS, CDR2 YYNGEE, per germline. The full variable domain, with the rest looked up from reference TRBV9 and TRBJ2-4, is DSGVTQTPKHLITATGQRVTLRCSPRSGDLSVYWYQQSLDQGLQFLIQYYNGEERAKGNILERFSAQQFPDLHSELNLSSLELGDSALYFCASSGQGRAKNIQYFGAGTRLSVL.